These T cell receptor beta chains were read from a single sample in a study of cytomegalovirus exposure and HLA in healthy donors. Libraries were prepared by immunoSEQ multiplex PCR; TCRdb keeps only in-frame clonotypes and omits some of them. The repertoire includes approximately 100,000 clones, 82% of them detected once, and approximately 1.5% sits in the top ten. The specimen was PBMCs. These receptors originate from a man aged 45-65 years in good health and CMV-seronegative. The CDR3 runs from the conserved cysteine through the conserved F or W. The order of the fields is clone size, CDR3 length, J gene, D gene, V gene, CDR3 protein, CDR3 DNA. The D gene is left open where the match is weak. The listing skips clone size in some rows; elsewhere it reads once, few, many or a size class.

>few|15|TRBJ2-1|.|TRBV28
CASSPSRGRNNEQFF
TGTGCCAGCAGTCCGAGCCGGGGTAGGAACAATGAGCAGTTCTTC
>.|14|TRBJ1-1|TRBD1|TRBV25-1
CACRQTGENTEAFF
TGTGCCTGCAGACAGACAGGGGAAAACACTGAAGCTTTCTTT
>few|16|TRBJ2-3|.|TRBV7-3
CASSSPGGEFTDTQYF
TGTGCCAGCAGCTCCCCTGGCGGGGAGTTCACAGATACGCAGTATTTT
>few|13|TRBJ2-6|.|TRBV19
CASSTDRANVLTF
TGTGCCAGTAGTACGGACAGGGCCAACGTCCTGACTTTC
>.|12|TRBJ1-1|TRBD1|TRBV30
CATGQGNTEAFF
TGTGCCACAGGACAGGGAAACACTGAAGCTTTCTTT
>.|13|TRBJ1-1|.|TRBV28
CASRLLGYSEAFF
TGTGCCAGCAGGCTGTTGGGCTACTCTGAAGCTTTCTTT
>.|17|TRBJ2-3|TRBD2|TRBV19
CASSAPTSGTSTDTQYF
TGTGCCAGTAGTGCGCCCACTAGCGGAACTAGCACAGATACGCAGTATTTT
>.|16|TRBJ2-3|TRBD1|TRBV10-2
CASSDTGTGGTDTQYF
TGCGCCAGCAGTGATACCGGGACAGGGGGCACAGATACGCAGTATTTT
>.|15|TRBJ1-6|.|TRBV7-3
CASTHDSSYNSPLHF
TGTGCCAGCACCCACGACAGCTCCTATAATTCACCCCTCCACTTT
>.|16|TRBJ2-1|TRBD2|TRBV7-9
CSSSLGTRSGYRKQFF
TGTTCCAGCAGCTTAGGGACTAGGTCAGGTTATAGAAAGCAGTTCTTC
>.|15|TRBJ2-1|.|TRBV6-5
CASIRGAGSYNEQFF
TGTGCCAGCATCCGCGGGGCAGGATCCTACAATGAGCAGTTCTTC
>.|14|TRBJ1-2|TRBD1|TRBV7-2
CASSFGTGGYGYTF
TGTGCCAGCAGCTTCGGGACAGGGGGGTATGGCTACACCTTC
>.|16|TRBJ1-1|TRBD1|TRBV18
CASSPRTGYMNTEAFF
TGTGCCAGCTCACCCCGGACAGGGTATATGAACACTGAAGCTTTCTTT
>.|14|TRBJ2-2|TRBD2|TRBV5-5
CASSFGGRTGELFF
TGTGCCAGCAGCTTCGGGGGGAGGACCGGGGAGCTGTTTTTT
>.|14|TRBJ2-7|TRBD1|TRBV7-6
CASSFGTGGYEQYF
TGTGCCAGCAGCTTCGGGACAGGGGGCTACGAGCAGTACTTC